The 23 T cell receptor beta chains presented below share a single source sample, sequenced in a study of T cell responses to AZD1222 COVID-19 vaccine. The method was immunoSEQ multiplex PCR; TCRdb's version includes in-frame clones alone and lacks a portion of them. The sample shows roughly 160,000 clones, about 90% of them seen only once. Sequencing used peripheral blood, obtained 28 days after the second AZD1222 dose. The receptors originated from an adult who received the AZD1222 COVID-19 vaccine.

The V gene is TRBV7-2, the J gene TRBJ2-1; D is ambiguous. The CDR3 extends over 16 amino acids. CDR1 is SGHTA and CDR2 is FQGNSA in the germline V gene. V was trimmed by 5 bases and J by 0 bases, leaving 14 bases between them. CDR3 sequence reads: CASSPVWDSSYNEQFF. DNA of the CDR3: TGTGCCAGCAGCCCGGTTTGGGATAGCTCCTACAATGAGCAGTTCTTC.

The rearrangement links TRBV25-1 to TRBJ1-1; D possibly corresponds to TRBD1 (6 bases). The CDR3 is 15 amino acids. V lost 3 bases to trimming and J lost 0 bases, with 11 bases between them. CDR1 and CDR2 from the germline V gene are MGHDK and SYGVNS. CDR3 nucleotides: TGTGCCAGCAGTGAGGGGGGCCACATGAACACTGAAGCTTTCTTT. Translated, it gives CASSEGGHMNTEAFF. The entire variable domain, with the rest obtained from reference TRBV25-1 and TRBJ1-1, is as follows: EADIYQTPRYLVIGTGKKITLECSQTMGHDKMYWYQQDPGMELHLIHYSYGVNSTEKGDLSSESTVSRIRTEHFPLTLESARPSHTSQYLCASSEGGHMNTEAFFGQGTRLTVV.

The chain uses TRBV5-6 and TRBJ2-1, with TRBD1 as a possible D gene (6 bases). The V and J ends lost 5 bases and 3 bases respectively, with 9 bases between them. In germline, CDR1 is SGHDT, CDR2 YYEEEE. This CDR3 has 13 amino acids. This chain's CDR3 is CASRQGFYNEQFF. CDR3 DNA: TGTGCCAGCAGACAGGGTTTCTACAATGAGCAGTTCTTC.

This sequence joins TRBV4-3 and TRBJ1-2, with D unresolved. This CDR3 is 17 amino acids long. Germline CDR1 and CDR2: LGHNA and YSLEER. Trimming removed 2 bases from V and 0 bases from J, with 16 bases in between. Here the CDR3 DNA reads TGCGCCAGCAGCCAATTACGGTGGCTGCTATCTAACTATGGCTACACCTTC. Translated: CASSQLRWLLSNYGYTF.

The chain is built from TRBV12-5 and TRBJ1-1, with D unclear. Trimming left V 0 bases short and J 6 bases short, with 17 bases between. This CDR3 has 16 amino acids. The germline gives CDR1 LGHNT, CDR2 FRNRAP. As DNA, the CDR3 is TGTGCTAGTGGTTTGGTATTAGACCGTTTGTCCCCTGAAGCTTTCTTT. This encodes CASGLVLDRLSPEAFF.

J is TRBJ2-7 and V is TRBV30; D possibly corresponds to TRBD2 (5 bases). The CDR3 covers 12 residues. With 3 bases removed from V and 2 bases from J, the gap between germline ends came to 8 bases. Germline V gene lookup returns CDR1 GTSNPN and CDR2 SVGIG (reference sequence). CDR3 coding DNA: TGTGCCTGGAGGGAGGCGCCCTACGAGCAGTACTTC. As protein: CAWREAPYEQYF.

This clone has only one observation. This chain joins TRBV18 and TRBJ2-2; 8 positions agree with TRBD1. The CDR3 is 18 amino acids. The V gene end was trimmed by 3 bases and the J gene end by 3 bases; junction bases not matched to a gene: 12. Germline CDR1 is KGHSH and CDR2 is LQKENI. CDR3 sequence reads: CASSPRRTTGGYTGELFF. In DNA form, the CDR3 reads TGTGCCAGCTCACCCCGGCGGACAACAGGGGGTTACACCGGGGAGCTGTTTTTT. Together with reference TRBV18 and TRBJ2-2, the CDR3 gives the full variable domain: NAGVMQNPRHLVRRRGQEARLRCSPMKGHSHVYWYRQLPEEGLKFMVYLQKENIIDESGMPKERFSAEFPKEGPSILRIQQVVRGDSAAYFCASSPRRTTGGYTGELFFGEGSRLTVL.

The chain links TRBV4-2 to TRBJ2-7; 12 nucleotides match TRBD1. The CDR3 consists of 16 residues. J was trimmed by 2 bases and V by 0 bases; bases with no gene match: 2. Germline CDR1 LGHNA, CDR2 YNFKEQ. CDR3 loop: CASSQEGQGATYEQYF. In DNA, the CDR3 is TGTGCCAGCAGCCAAGAGGGACAGGGGGCGACCTACGAGCAGTACTTC.

This rearrangement joins TRBV4-3 to TRBJ1-1; D unresolved. CDR1 is LGHNA, CDR2 YSLEER, per germline. Trimming removed 0 bases at V and 3 bases at J, with 8 bases between. This CDR3 spans 14 amino acids. The CDR3 spells CASSQDVQDTEAFF. DNA of the CDR3: TGCGCCAGCAGCCAAGATGTGCAAGACACTGAAGCTTTCTTT.

The chain couples TRBV6-5 to TRBJ1-2; D gene ambiguous. The CDR3 covers 14 residues. V was cut by 2 bases and J by 5 bases, with 12 bases left in between. Germline V gene sequence: CDR1 MNHEY, CDR2 SVGAGI. The CDR3 protein is CASSYVFEGYGYTF. The CDR3 DNA reads as TGTGCCAGCAGTTACGTCTTTGAAGGGTATGGCTACACCTTC.

This chain uses TRBV11-1 with TRBJ1-2, with unresolved D. There are 13 residues in the CDR3. Trimming cost V 1 base and J 0 bases, with 3 bases left between them. Germline CDR1 SGHAT, CDR2 FQDESV (reference sequence). For the CDR3, the DNA is TGTGCCAGCAGCTTAGAGGCTAACTATGGCTACACCTTC. It encodes CASSLEANYGYTF.

CDR3 nucleotide sequence: TGTGCCAGCAGTTCCGACTATCCCACAGATACGCAGTATTTT. Protein sequence: CASSSDYPTDTQYF. The chain couples TRBV5-5 to TRBJ2-3, with D tentatively TRBD2 (5 bases). The germline V gene has CDR1 SGHKS and CDR2 YYEKEE (reference sequence). The CDR3 contains 14 residues. Trimming stripped 5 bases from V and 2 bases from J, with 12 bases between.

The V gene is TRBV19, the J gene TRBJ1-4; D might be TRBD1 (5 bases). V was cut by 3 bases and J by 5 bases, with 13 bases left in between. Germline loops: CDR1 LNHDA, CDR2 SQIVND (reference sequence). This CDR3 is built from 15 residues. The chain's CDR3 is CASSIGASGNEKLFF. The CDR3 DNA is TGTGCCAGTAGTATCGGGGCGTCGGGGAATGAAAAACTGTTTTTT.

A few counts support this clone. The chain employs TRBV7-6 and TRBJ2-7; weak D call: TRBD1 (6 bases). CDR3 length equals 16 residues. CDR1 SGHVS and CDR2 FNYEAQ come from the germline V gene. V was cut by 0 bases and J by 6 bases, with 18 bases left in between. CDR3 residues: CASSLADSPGRSEQYF. The DNA for the CDR3 is TGTGCCAGCAGCTTAGCGGACAGCCCTGGACGAAGCGAGCAGTACTTC. Together with reference TRBV7-6 and TRBJ2-7, the CDR3 gives the full variable domain: GAGVSQSPRYKVTKRGQDVALRCDPISGHVSLYWYRQALGQGPEFLTYFNYEAQQDKSGLPNDRFSAERPEGSISTLTIQRTEQRDSAMYRCASSLADSPGRSEQYFGPGTRLTVT.

This clone was seen a single time. The rearrangement links TRBV6-2 or TRBV6-3 to TRBJ2-7; D is ambiguous. CDR1 is MNHEY and CDR2 is SVGEGT in the germline V gene. The V end was cut by 0 bases, the J end by 5 bases, with 8 bases between. There are 13 residues in the CDR3. The CDR3 DNA reads TGTGCCAGCAGTTACTCAGTTGGTAACGAGCAGTACTTC. Residues: CASSYSVGNEQYF.

This rearrangement joins TRBV29-1 to TRBJ2-5, with 9 bases fitting TRBD2. Germline V CDR1 and CDR2: SQVTM, ANQGSEA. CDR3 length: 16 residues. V trimming: 2 bases; J trimming: 0 bases; junction bases outside the gene matches: 7. The DNA of the CDR3 is TGCAGCGTTGAACTAGCGGGGCCCTCGTACCAAGAGACCCAGTACTTC. Translation: CSVELAGPSYQETQYF. The complete variable domain, with remaining parts taken from reference TRBV29-1 and TRBJ2-5, reads SAVISQKPSRDICQRGTSLTIQCQVDSQVTMMFWYRQQPGQSLTLIATANQGSEATYESGFVIDKFPISRPNLTFSTLTVSNMSPEDSSIYLCSVELAGPSYQETQYFGPGTRLLVL.

The rearrangement uses TRBV2 and TRBJ1-1; D unresolved. CDR1 SNHLY and CDR2 FYNNEI come from the germline V gene. The CDR3 is 11 residues long. Trimming took 8 bases from V and 4 from J, leaving 8 bases between them. CDR3 sequence: CASFYSTEAFF. The CDR3 nucleotides read TGTGCCAGCTTTTATTCCACTGAAGCTTTCTTT.

The chain has TRBV4-1 and TRBJ1-1; 9 bases match TRBD1. The CDR3 consists of 17 residues. Germline V CDR1 and CDR2: MGHRA, YSYEKL. J lost 1 base, V lost 4 bases, and 10 bases had no gene match. The chain's CDR3 is CASSPKPGQGWNTEAFF. CDR3 nucleotides: TGCGCCAGCAGCCCGAAACCGGGACAGGGTTGGAACACTGAAGCTTTCTTT.

CDR3 protein: CASSARGGTSGRRETQYF. The CDR3 DNA reads as TGTGCCAGCAGCGCTAGGGGTGGGACTAGCGGGAGGCGGGAGACCCAGTACTTC. V is TRBV13 and J is TRBJ2-5; 15 positions agree with TRBD2. Germline assignment: CDR1 PRHDT and CDR2 FYEKMQ (reference sequence). V trimming: 5 bases; J trimming: 5 bases; junction bases outside the gene matches: 12. This CDR3 region has 18 residues.

The chain uses TRBV6-4 and TRBJ2-3, with 10 bases that match TRBD1. With 0 bases clipped from V and 4 bases from J, the junction kept 4 bases outside the gene matches. This CDR3 contains 16 residues. From germline, CDR1 is MRHNA and CDR2 SNTAGT. The CDR3 bases are TGTGCCAGCAGTGACTCGACAGGGGGCGCCCCAGATACGCAGTATTTT. It yields the protein CASSDSTGGAPDTQYF.

The chain employs TRBV5-1 and TRBJ1-2; D is undetermined. Trimming took off 3 bases at V and 10 bases at J, with 19 bases between the two ends. Germline V CDR1 and CDR2: SGHRS, YFSETQ. The CDR3 covers 14 residues. The CDR3 DNA follows: TGCGCCAGCAGCTACCCCGGGCAGGACGGGTCCTACACCTTC. It yields the protein CASSYPGQDGSYTF.

V and J are TRBV4-1 and TRBJ1-4; weak D call: TRBD1 (6 bases). Germline CDR1 reads MGHRA; CDR2 reads YSYEKL. This CDR3 has 16 residues. V gave up 1 base and J gave up 5 bases, with 14 bases separating them. CDR3 in amino acids: CASSQGGGQGNEKLFF. As DNA, the CDR3 is TGCGCCAGCAGCCAAGGAGGTGGGCAGGGGAATGAAAAACTGTTTTTT.

This clone showed up just once. The chain recombines TRBV28 with TRBJ1-6, with 7 positions matching TRBD1. Germline-derived CDR1 and CDR2 are MDHEN and SYDVKM. V lost 4 bases, J lost 0 bases, and 3 bases stayed unmatched. The CDR3 sequence is 16 residues long. Here the CDR3 reads CASSSTGLSYNSPLHF. The CDR3 bases are TGTGCCAGCAGTTCGACAGGGCTCTCCTATAATTCACCCCTCCACTTT.